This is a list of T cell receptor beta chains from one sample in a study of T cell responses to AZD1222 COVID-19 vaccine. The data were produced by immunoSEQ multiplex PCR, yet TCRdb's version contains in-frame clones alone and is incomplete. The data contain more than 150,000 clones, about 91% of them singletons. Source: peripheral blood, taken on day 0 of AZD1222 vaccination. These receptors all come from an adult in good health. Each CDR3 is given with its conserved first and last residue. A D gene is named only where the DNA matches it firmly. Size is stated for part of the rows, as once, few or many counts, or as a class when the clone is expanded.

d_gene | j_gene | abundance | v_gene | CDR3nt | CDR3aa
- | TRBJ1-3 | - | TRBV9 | TGTGCCAGCAGCCACCGAACAGGAAGCTCTGGAAACACCATATATTTT | CASSHRTGSSGNTIYF
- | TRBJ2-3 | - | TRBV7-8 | TGTGCCAGCAGCTTAGCGCTTTTAGCGGCCTTGGGGGATACGCAGTATTTT | CASSLALLAALGDTQYF
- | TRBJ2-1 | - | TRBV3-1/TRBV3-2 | TGTGCCAGCAGCCTACCAAGGACTGTAAACAATGAGCAGTTCTTC | CASSLPRTVNNEQFF
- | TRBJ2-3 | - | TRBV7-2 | TGTGCCAGCAGCTTACGGGGGAGAACTAGCACAGATACGCAGTATTTT | CASSLRGRTSTDTQYF
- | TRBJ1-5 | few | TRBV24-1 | TGTGCCACCAGTGATTTGCAGGACCATAGCAATCAGCCCCAGCATTTT | CATSDLQDHSNQPQHF
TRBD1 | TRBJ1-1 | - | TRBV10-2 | TGCGCCAGCAGTGGGGACAGGGGGCTTTCGGAAGCTTTCTTT | CASSGDRGLSEAFF
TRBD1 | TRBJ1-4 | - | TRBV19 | TGTGCCAGTAGTACCCATCACTCCGGGACAGGGGATGAAAAACTGTTTTTT | CASSTHHSGTGDEKLFF
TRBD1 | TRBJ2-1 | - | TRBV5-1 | TGCGCCAGCAGCCTACTGACAGGGGACCACAATGAGCAGTTCTTC | CASSLLTGDHNEQFF
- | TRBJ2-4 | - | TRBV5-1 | TGCGCCAGCAGCTTTTCAGGGGTGAACATTCAGTACTTC | CASSFSGVNIQYF
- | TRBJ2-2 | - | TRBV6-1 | TGTGCCAGCAGGGTACTCAACACCGGGGAGCTGTTTTTT | CASRVLNTGELFF
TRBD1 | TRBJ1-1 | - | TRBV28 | TGTGCCAGCAGTAACGGGGACAGGGTTTACCGCACTGAAGCTTTCTTT | CASSNGDRVYRTEAFF
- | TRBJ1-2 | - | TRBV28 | TGTGCCAGCAGTTCCACGGTGGTGGAGGGGCCATTCTATGGCTACACCTTC | CASSSTVVEGPFYGYTF
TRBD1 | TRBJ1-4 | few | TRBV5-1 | TGCGCCAGCAGCCTAACAGGGGTCGGGAGTGAAAAACTGTTTTTT | CASSLTGVGSEKLFF
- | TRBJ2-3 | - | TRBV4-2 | TGTGCCAGCAGCCAAGTGGCAGGGGCGGTATCAGATACGCAGTATTTT | CASSQVAGAVSDTQYF
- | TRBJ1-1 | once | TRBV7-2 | TGTGCCAGCAGCCTAAGGGAGGGGCTGAACACTGAAGCTTTCTTT | CASSLREGLNTEAFF
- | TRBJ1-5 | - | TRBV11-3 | TGTGCCAGCAGCCAGGCCGACAATCAGCCCCAGCATTTT | CASSQADNQPQHF
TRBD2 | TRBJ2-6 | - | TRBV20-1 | TGCAGTGCTAGTGGGGGGGGAGCTGGGGCCAACGTCCTGACTTTC | CSASGGGAGANVLTF
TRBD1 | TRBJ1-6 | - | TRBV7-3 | TGTGCCAGCAGCTTAAGGGGACAGAAGCTTTCACCCCTCCACTTT | CASSLRGQKLSPLHF
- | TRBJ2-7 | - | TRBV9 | TGTGCCAGCAGCGTAGAGGGGGTAGGCGACGAGCAGTACTTC | CASSVEGVGDEQYF
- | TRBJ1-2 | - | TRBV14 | TGTGCCAGCAGCCAAGCCGGGCTGGGAAACTATGGCTACACCTTC | CASSQAGLGNYGYTF
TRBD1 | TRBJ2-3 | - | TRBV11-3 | TGTGCCAGCAGCTCGACAGGGGGCCACACAGATACGCAGTATTTT | CASSSTGGHTDTQYF
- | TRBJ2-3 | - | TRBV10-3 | TGTGCCATCAGTGAGTCCGGCGGGATGGGCACAGATACGCAGTATTTT | CAISESGGMGTDTQYF
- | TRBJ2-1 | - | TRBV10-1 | TGCGCCAGCAGGGATGACAACTCCTACAATGAGCAGTTCTTC | CASRDDNSYNEQFF
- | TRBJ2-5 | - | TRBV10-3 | TGTGCCATCAGTGGTTCCGGGACGGTGGGGCGGGGAGAGACCCAGTACTTC | CAISGSGTVGRGETQYF
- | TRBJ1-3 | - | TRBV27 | TGTGCCAGCAGCCCCGGAGGGTCTGGAAACACCATATATTTT | CASSPGGSGNTIYF
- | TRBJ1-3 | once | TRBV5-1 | TGCGCCAGCAGCCATACAGGGATCGTACGGGACACCATATATTTT | CASSHTGIVRDTIYF
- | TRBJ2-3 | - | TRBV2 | TGTGCCAGCGCCCAAGGTACGCAGTATTTT | CASAQGTQYF
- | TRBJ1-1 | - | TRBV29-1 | TGCACCACCTCATCGGGGGAATCAGCTTTCTTT | CTTSSGESAFF
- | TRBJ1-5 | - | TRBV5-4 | TGTGCCAGCAGGCCTAACAATCATAGGCAGCATAATCAGCCCCAGCATTTT | CASRPNNHRQHNQPQHF
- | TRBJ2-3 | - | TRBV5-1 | TGCGCCAGCAGCTTGACGACGCCGGATACGCAGTATTTT | CASSLTTPDTQYF
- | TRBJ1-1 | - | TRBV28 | TGTGCCAGCAGCCGACCGGGGGGTGCTTTCTTT | CASSRPGGAFF
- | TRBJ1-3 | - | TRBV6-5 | TGTGCCACCGACAGTGGAAACACCATATATTTT | CATDSGNTIYF
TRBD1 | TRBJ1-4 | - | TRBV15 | TGTGCCACCAGGAGGGGACAGAGCGAAAAACTGTTTTTT | CATRRGQSEKLFF
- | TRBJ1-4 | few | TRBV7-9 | TGTGCCAGCAGCGGGGATGATTCGGGGAATGAAAAACTGTTTTTT | CASSGDDSGNEKLFF
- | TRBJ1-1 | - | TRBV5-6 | TGTGCCAGCAGCTCAACTCTTTCAGGGGCGAACACTGAAGCTTTCTTT | CASSSTLSGANTEAFF
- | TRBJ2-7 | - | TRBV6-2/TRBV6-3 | TGTGCCAGCAGTCTGTATGCGGCGGGATCCGCCTACGAGCAGTACTTC | CASSLYAAGSAYEQYF
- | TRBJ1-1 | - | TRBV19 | TGTGCCAGTAGTTGGGTAGTTGGCACTGAAGCTTTCTTT | CASSWVVGTEAFF
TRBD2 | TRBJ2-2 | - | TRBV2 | TGTGCCAGCAGTCAAGCGGGAGGGAACACCGGGGAGCTGTTTTTT | CASSQAGGNTGELFF
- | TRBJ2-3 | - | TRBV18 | TGTGCCAGCTTATCGAGCCTTGGAGAGGATACGCAGTATTTT | CASLSSLGEDTQYF
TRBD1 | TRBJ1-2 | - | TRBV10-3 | TGTGCCATCAGTGGGGGACAGGGGCTTGATGGCTACACCTTC | CAISGGQGLDGYTF
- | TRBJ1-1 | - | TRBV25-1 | TGTGCCAGTGCGGACCGGAACACTGAAGCTTTCTTT | CASADRNTEAFF
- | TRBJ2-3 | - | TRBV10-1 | TGCGCCAGCCCCGAGAACCAGGGATGCACAGATACGCAGTATTTT | CASPENQGCTDTQYF
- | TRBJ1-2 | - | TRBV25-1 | TGTGCCAGCGAAACAGGGTTCGGTTATGGCTACACCTTC | CASETGFGYGYTF
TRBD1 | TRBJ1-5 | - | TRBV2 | TGTGCCATTACGGGACAGCGTAGCAATCAGCCCCAGCATTTT | CAITGQRSNQPQHF
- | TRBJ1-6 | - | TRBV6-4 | TGTGCCAGTTCCCCTGGGACCCTCCACTTT | CASSPGTLHF